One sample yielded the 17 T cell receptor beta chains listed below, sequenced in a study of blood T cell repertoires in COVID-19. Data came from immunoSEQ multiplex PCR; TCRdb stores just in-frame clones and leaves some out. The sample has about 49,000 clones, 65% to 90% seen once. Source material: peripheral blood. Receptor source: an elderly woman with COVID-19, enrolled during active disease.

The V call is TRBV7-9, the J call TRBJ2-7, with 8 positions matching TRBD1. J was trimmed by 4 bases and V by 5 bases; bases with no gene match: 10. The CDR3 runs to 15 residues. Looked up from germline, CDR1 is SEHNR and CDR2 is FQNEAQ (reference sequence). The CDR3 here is CASSHHGTGPYEQYF. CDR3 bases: TGTGCCAGCAGCCACCACGGGACAGGCCCTTACGAGCAGTACTTC.

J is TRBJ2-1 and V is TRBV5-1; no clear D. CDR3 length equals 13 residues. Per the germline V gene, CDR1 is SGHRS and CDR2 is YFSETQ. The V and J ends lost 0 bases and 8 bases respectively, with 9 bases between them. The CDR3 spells CASSLGALDEQFF. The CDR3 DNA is TGCGCCAGCAGCTTGGGCGCTCTCGATGAGCAGTTCTTC.

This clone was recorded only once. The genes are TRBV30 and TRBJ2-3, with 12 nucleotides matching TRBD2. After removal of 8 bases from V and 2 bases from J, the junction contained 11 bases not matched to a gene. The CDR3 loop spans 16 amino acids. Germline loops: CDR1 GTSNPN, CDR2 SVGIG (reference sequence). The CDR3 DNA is TGTGCCCGCTCGGGACTAGCGGGCCATTACACAGATACGCAGTATTTT. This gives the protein CARSGLAGHYTDTQYF.

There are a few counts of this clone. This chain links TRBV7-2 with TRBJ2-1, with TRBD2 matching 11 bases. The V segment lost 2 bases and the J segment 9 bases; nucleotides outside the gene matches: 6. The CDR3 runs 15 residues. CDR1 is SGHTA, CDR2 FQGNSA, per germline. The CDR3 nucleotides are TGTGCCAGCAGCTTAACCTGGACTAGCGGGCTTGAGCAGTTCTTC. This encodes CASSLTWTSGLEQFF.

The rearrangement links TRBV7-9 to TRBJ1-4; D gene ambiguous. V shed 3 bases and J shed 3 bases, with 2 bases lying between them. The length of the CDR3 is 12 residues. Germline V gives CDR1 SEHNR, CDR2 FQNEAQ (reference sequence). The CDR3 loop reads CASSFSNEKLFF. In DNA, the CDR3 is TGTGCCAGCAGCTTCTCTAATGAAAAACTGTTTTTT.

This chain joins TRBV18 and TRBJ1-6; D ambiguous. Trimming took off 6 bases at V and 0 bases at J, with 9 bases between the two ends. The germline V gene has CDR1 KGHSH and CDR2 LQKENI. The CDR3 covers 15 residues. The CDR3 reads CASSNSGSYNSPLHF. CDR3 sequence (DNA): TGTGCCAGCTCCAACTCCGGCTCCTATAATTCACCCCTCCACTTT.

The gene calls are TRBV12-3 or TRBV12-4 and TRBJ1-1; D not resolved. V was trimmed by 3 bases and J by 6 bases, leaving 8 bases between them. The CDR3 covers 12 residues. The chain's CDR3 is CASSLRWSEAFF. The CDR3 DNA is TGTGCCAGCAGTTTGCGGTGGTCTGAAGCTTTCTTT.

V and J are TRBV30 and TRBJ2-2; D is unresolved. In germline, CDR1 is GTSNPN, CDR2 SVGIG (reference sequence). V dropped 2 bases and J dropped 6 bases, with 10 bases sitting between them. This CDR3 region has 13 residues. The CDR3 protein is CAWSWSRPGELFF. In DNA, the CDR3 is TGTGCCTGGAGTTGGTCGCGTCCCGGGGAGCTGTTTTTT.

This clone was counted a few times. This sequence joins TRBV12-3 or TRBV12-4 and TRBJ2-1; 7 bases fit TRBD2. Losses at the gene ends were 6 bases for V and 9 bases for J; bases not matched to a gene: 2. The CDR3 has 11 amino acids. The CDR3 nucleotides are TGTGCCAGCAGCCTAGCGGCTGAGCAGTTCTTC. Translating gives CASSLAAEQFF.

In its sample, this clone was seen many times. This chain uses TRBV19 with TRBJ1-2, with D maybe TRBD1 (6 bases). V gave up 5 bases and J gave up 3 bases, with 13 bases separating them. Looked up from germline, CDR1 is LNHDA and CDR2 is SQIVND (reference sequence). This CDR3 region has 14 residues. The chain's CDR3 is CASSVRQADYGYTF. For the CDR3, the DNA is TGTGCCAGTAGTGTGAGACAGGCCGACTATGGCTACACCTTC. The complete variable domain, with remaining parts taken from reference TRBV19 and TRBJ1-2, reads DGGITQSPKYLFRKEGQNVTLSCEQNLNHDAMYWYRQDPGQGLRLIYYSQIVNDFQKGDIAEGYSVSREKKESFPLTVTSAQKNPTAFYLCASSVRQADYGYTFGSGTRLTVV.

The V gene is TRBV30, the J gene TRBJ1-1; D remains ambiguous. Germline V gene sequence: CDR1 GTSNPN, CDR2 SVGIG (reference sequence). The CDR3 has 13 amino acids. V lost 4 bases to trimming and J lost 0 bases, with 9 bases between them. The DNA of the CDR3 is TGTGCCTGGAAATCGGGTCTGAACACTGAAGCTTTCTTT. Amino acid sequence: CAWKSGLNTEAFF.

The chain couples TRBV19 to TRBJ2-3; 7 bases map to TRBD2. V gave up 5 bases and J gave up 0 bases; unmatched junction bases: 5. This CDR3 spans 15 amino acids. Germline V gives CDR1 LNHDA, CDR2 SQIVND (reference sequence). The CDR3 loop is CASSRGSSSTDTQYF. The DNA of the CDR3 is TGTGCCAGTAGTCGCGGGAGTTCTAGCACAGATACGCAGTATTTT.

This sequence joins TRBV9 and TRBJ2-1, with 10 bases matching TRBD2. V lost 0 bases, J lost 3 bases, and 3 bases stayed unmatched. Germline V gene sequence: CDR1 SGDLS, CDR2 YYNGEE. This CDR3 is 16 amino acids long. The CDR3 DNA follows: TGTGCCAGCAGCGTAGGAGCGGGAGGGTTCTACAATGAGCAGTTCTTC. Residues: CASSVGAGGFYNEQFF.

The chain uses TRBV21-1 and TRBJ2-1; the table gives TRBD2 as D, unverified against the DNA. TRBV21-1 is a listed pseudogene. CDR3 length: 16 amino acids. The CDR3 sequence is CASSKARAGVYNEQFF. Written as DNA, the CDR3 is TGTGCCAGCAGCAAAGCGCGGGCGGGGGTCTACAATGAGCAGTTCTTC.

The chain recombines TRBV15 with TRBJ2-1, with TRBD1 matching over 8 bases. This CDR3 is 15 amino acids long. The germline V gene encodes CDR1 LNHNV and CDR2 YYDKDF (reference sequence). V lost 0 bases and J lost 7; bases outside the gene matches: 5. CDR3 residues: CATSREAQGANEQFF. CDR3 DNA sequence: TGTGCCACCAGCAGAGAAGCGCAGGGGGCGAATGAGCAGTTCTTC.

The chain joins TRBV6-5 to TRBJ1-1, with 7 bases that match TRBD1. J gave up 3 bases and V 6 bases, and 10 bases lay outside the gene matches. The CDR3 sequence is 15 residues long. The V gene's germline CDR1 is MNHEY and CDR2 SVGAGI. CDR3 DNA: TGTGCCAGCAGGAGGTTGCCTCAGGGGGACACTGAAGCTTTCTTT. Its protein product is CASRRLPQGDTEAFF.

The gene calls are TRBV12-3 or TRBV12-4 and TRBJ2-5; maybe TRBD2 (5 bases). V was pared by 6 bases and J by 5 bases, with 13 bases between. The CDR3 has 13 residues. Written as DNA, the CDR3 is TGTGCCAGCAGGGACTTGGGCTCGGAGACCCAGTACTTC. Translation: CASRDLGSETQYF.